The 5 T cell receptor beta chains reported below all come from one sample, sequenced in a study of cytomegalovirus exposure and HLA in healthy donors (dated by TCRdb to the late 2010s). Receptor amplification or capture employed the immunoSEQ multiplex PCR assay. For the multiplex PCR, a mixture combining 60 forward primers for TCR Vbeta segments and 13 reverse primers for TCR Jbeta segments was used. TCRdb limited this immuneACCESS table to in-frame rearrangements with V and J called. A share of clones is missing; checked studies link under half to unresolved V genes, and the rest is unexplained. The sample table shows 60,000 to 80,000 clones, and more than 65% are seen once. Under 3% of the sample goes to the ten largest clones. Sample: PBMCs. These receptors originate from a woman under 40 in good health and CMV-seronegative.

The chain recombines TRBV7-7 with TRBJ2-6; TRBD1 is a possible D gene (6 bases). Germline assignment: CDR1 SSHAT and CDR2 FNYEAQ (reference sequence). V lost 5 bases to trimming and J lost 1 base, with 12 bases between them. The CDR3 runs to 16 residues. CDR3 nucleotides: TGTGCCAGCAGCGCCGCAGGGGTATCTGGGGCCAACGTCCTGACTTTC. Its protein product is CASSAAGVSGANVLTF.

The genes are TRBV5-1 and TRBJ1-4; 9 bases align to TRBD1. CDR1 is SGHRS, CDR2 YFSETQ, per germline. The ends lost 5 bases at V and 7 bases at J; junction bases unmatched: 9. This CDR3 region has 15 residues. Here the CDR3 reads CASSFTAGQGEKLFF. DNA for the CDR3: TGCGCCAGCAGTTTTACCGCGGGACAGGGTGAAAAACTGTTTTTT.

The genes are TRBV5-1 and TRBJ2-3; D is perhaps TRBD2 (6 bases). With 4 bases removed from V and 4 bases from J, the gap between germline ends came to 16 bases. Germline CDR1 reads SGHRS; CDR2 reads YFSETQ. This CDR3 has 15 amino acids. The CDR3 loop is CASSPEGLGPDTQYF. The DNA for the CDR3 is TGCGCCAGCAGCCCGGAGGGCCTGGGACCAGATACGCAGTATTTT.

The rearrangement uses TRBV6-1 and TRBJ1-4; unclear D gene. Germline V gene data show CDR1 as MNHNS and CDR2 as SASEGT. Trimming took 2 bases from V and 5 from J, leaving 6 bases between them. The CDR3 covers 13 residues. The CDR3 here is CASSESRNEKLFF. CDR3 nucleotides: TGTGCCAGCAGTGAATCGAGAAATGAAAAACTGTTTTTT.

The CDR3 coding sequence is TGTGCTAGTGGTTGGACAGGGGCCACCGGGGAGCTGTTTTTT. It encodes CASGWTGATGELFF. The chain uses TRBV12-5 and TRBJ2-2; 9 nucleotides line up with TRBD1. CDR3 length equals 14 residues. J lost 4 bases, V lost 4 bases, and 1 base had no gene match. The germline gives CDR1 LGHNT, CDR2 FRNRAP.